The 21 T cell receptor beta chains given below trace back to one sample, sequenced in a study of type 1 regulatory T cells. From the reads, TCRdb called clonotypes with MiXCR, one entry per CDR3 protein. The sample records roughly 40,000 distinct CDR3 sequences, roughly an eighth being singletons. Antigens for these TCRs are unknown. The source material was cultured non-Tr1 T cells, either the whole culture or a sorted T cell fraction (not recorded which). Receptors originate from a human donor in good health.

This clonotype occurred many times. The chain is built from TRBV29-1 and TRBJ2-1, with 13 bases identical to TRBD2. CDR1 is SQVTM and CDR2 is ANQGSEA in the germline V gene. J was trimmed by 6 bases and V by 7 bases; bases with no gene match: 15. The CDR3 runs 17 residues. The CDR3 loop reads CSGSGLAGLQGGNEQFF. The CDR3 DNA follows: TGCAGCGGTTCGGGACTAGCGGGACTCCAGGGGGGCAATGAGCAGTTCTTC.

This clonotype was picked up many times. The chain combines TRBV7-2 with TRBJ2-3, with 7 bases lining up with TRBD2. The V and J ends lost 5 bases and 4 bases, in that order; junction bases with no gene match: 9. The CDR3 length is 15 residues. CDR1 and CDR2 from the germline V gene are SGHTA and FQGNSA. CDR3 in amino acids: CASSPLGGGPDTQYF. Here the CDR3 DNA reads TGTGCCAGCAGCCCTTTGGGGGGAGGGCCAGATACGCAGTATTTT.

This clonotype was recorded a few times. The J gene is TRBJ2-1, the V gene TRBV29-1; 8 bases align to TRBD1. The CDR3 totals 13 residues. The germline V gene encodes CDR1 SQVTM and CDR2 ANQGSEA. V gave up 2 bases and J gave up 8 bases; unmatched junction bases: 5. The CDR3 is CSVERTGIHEQFF. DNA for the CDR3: TGCAGCGTTGAAAGGACAGGGATCCATGAGCAGTTCTTC.

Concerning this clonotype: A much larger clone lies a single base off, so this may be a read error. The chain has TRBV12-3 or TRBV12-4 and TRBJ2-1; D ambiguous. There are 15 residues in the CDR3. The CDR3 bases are TGTGCCAGCACCTCTCCCGGAACCTCCTACAATGGGCAGTTCTTC. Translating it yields CASTSPGTSYNGQFF.

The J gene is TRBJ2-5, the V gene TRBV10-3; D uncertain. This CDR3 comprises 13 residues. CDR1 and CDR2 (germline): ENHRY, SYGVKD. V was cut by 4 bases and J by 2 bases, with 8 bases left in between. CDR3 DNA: TGTGCCATCAGTGGCCTTCCTCAAGAGACCCAGTACTTC. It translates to CAISGLPQETQYF.

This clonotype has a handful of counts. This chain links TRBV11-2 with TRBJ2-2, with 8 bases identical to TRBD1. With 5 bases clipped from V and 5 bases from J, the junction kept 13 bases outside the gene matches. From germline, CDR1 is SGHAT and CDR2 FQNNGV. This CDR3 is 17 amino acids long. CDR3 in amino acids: CASSGTGGSLGTGELFF. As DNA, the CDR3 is TGTGCCAGCAGCGGAACAGGGGGATCTCTTGGGACCGGGGAGCTGTTTTTT.

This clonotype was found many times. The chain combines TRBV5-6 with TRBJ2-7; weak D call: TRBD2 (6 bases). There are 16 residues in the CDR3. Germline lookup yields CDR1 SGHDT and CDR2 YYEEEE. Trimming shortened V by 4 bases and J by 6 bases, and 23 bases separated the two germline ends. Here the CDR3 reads CASSPRMVPKAGEQYF. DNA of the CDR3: TGTGCCAGCAGCCCCCGAATGGTTCCAAAAGCGGGCGAGCAGTACTTC.

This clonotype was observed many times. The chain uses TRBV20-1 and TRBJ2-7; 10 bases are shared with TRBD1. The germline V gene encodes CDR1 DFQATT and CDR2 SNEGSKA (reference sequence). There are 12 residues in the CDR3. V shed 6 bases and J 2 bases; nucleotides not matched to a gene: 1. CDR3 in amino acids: CSAGQGAYEQYF. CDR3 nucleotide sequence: TGCAGTGCCGGACAGGGGGCCTACGAGCAGTACTTC.

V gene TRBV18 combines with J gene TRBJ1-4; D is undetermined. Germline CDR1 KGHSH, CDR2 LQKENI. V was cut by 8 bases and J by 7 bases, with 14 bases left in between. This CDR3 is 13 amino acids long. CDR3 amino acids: CASQASRSEKLFF. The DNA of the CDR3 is TGTGCCAGCCAGGCCAGCCGTTCTGAAAAACTGTTTTTT.

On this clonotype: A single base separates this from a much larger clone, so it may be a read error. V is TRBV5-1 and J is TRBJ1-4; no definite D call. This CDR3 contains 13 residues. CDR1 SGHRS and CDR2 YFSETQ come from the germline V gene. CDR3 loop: CDSSLFLTEKLFF. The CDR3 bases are TGCGACAGCAGCTTGTTCTTGACAGAAAAACTGTTTTTT.

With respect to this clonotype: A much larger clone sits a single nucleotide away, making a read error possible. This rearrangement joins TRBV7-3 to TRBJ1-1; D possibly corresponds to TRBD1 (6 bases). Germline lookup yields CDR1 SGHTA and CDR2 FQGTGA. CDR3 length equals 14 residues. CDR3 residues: CASSPGTTNTEALF. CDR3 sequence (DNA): TGTGCCAGCAGCCCCGGGACAACCAACACTGAAGCTCTCTTT.

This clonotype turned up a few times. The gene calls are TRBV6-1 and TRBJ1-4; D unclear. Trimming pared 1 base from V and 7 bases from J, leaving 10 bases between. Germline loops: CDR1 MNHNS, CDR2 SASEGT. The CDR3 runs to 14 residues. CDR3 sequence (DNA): TGTGCCAGCAGTGAAGGGACCTCAAGTGAAAAACTGTTTTTT. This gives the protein CASSEGTSSEKLFF.

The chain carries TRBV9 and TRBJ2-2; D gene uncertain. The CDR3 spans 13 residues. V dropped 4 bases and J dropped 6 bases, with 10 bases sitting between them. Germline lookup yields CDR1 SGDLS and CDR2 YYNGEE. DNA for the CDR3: TGTGCCAGCAGCTTCCAGTTCCCCGGGGAGCTGTTTTTT. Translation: CASSFQFPGELFF.

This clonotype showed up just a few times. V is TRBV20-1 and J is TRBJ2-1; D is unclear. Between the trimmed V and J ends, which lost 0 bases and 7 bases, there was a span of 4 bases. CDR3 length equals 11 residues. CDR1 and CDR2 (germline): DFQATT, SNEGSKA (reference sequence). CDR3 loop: CSARERNEQFF. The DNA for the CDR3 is TGCAGTGCTAGAGAAAGGAATGAGCAGTTCTTC.

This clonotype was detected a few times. Here the CDR3 reads CASSFDWSYEQYF. The CDR3 DNA follows: TGTGCCAGCAGCTTCGACTGGAGCTACGAGCAGTACTTC. The chain recombines TRBV7-2 with TRBJ2-7, with no clear D. The CDR3 runs 13 residues. The V end was cut by 3 bases, the J end by 3 bases, with 9 bases between. Looked up from germline, CDR1 is SGHTA and CDR2 is FQGNSA.

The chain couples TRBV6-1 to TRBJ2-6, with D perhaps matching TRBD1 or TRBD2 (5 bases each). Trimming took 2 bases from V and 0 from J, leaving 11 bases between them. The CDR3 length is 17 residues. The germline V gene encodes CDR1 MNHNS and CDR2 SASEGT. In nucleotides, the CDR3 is TGTGCCAGCAGTGAAAATCTTGGGACCTCTGGGGCCAACGTCCTGACTTTC. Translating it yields CASSENLGTSGANVLTF.

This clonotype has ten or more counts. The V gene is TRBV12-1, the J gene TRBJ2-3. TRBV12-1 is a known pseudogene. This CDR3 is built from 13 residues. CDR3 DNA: TGTGCCAGCAGCTTTCGGGGTAGAGATACGCAGTATTTT. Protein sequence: CASSFRGRDTQYF.

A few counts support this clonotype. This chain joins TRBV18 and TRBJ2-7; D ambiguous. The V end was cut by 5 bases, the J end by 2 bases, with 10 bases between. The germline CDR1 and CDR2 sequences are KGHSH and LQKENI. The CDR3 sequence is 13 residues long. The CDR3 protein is CASSRAGPYEQYF. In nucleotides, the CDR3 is TGTGCCAGCTCAAGGGCCGGTCCCTACGAGCAGTACTTC.

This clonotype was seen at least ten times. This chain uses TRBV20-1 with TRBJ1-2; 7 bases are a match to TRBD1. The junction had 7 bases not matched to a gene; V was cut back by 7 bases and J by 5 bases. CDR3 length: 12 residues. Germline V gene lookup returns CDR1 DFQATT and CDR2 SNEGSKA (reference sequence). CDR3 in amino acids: CSGETTGYGYTF. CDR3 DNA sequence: TGCAGTGGAGAGACGACAGGGTATGGCTACACCTTC.

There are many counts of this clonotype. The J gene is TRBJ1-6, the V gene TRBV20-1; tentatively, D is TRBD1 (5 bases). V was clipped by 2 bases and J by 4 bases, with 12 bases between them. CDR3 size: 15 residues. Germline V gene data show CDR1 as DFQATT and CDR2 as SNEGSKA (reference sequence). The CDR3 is CSARSFGTYNSPLHF. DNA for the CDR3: TGCAGTGCTAGAAGTTTCGGGACTTATAATTCACCCCTCCACTTT.

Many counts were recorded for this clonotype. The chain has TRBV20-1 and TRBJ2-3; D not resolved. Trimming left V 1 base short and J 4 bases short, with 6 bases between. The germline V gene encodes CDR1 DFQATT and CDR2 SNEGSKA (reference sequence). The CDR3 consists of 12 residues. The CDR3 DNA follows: TGCAGTGCTAGAGGGACCCCAGATACGCAGTATTTT. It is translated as CSARGTPDTQYF.